This T cell receptor beta chain was retrieved from a study of T cell repertoires in cytomegalovirus infection. Findings and limits, study-wide: Carriers of CMV plus the relevant HLA were identified by cumulative public TCR beta family frequency. Ex vivo responses were dominated by HLA-C-restricted CMV-specific TCR beta clonotypes.

TCRdb recomputed calls from the reads with MiXCR, one row per CDR3 protein. This table has about 740,000 distinct CDR3 sequences, 35% appearing once. A remark on this clonotype: What it recognizes is unknown.

This CDR3 has 16 residues. Trimming stripped 6 bases from V and 6 bases from J, with 22 bases between. Germline lookup yields CDR1 LNHDA and CDR2 SQIVND (reference sequence). The chain has TRBV19 and TRBJ2-3; a weak D match, TRBD1 (6 bases). The receptor was derived from a human donor in good health (CMV status not recorded). Some clones in this sample may be carry-over from other donors' samples. The material sequenced was PBMCs. Here the CDR3 DNA reads TGTGCCAGTAGAGACCCAGGACAGCGTGTATTGGATACGCAGTATTTT. Its protein product is CASRDPGQRVLDTQYF.